The 9 T cell receptor beta chains below were found in one sample sequenced in a study of beta chain features in type 1 diabetes. The entirety of the isolated RNA underwent reverse transcription, so expressed TCRB transcripts were sequenced. Measured with immunoSEQ multiplex PCR; TCRdb has only the in-frame clones, and not every one. The table includes some 290,000 clones, roughly an eighth detected once. For these TCRs, the target antigens are not known. Whole-study findings and limits: Moderate yet significant TCRB CDR3 shortening was seen in Type 1 diabetes patients in all four CD4+ subsets.

Sequences were obtained from naive CD4+ T cells from blood. The source is a man under 40 with type 1 diabetes.

The V gene is TRBV6-6, the J gene TRBJ2-6; no clear D gene. The germline CDR1 and CDR2 sequences are MNHNY and SVGAGI (reference sequence). The CDR3 totals 14 residues. Between the trimmed V and J ends, which lost 7 bases and 1 base, there was a span of 8 bases. CDR3: CASMTESGANVLTF. Written as DNA, the CDR3 is TGTGCCAGCATGACGGAGTCTGGGGCCAACGTCCTGACTTTC.

The sample holds a few counts of this clone. The chain recombines TRBV7-9 with TRBJ1-1, with D maybe TRBD1 (6 bases). Germline CDR1 SEHNR, CDR2 FQNEAQ (reference sequence). Trimming cost V 4 bases and J 11 bases, with 20 bases left between them. The CDR3 length is 14 residues. For the CDR3, the DNA is TGTGCCAGCAGCTCCTCGGGCCGGCCAGGGGAGGCTTTCTTT. Translated: CASSSSGRPGEAFF.

This clone occurred a few times. The gene calls are TRBV11-2 and TRBJ2-1, with 7 bases fitting TRBD2. Per germline, CDR1 SGHAT and CDR2 FQNNGV. The CDR3 has 13 residues. Trimming removed 5 bases from V and 7 bases from J; junction bases left unmatched: 5. The DNA of the CDR3 is TGTGCCAGCAGCCCAGGACTAGAGAATGAGCAGTTCTTC. Protein: CASSPGLENEQFF.

The table lists this clone with a few counts. The CDR3 DNA is TGTGCCAGCAGCCCTAGACTCATTTCCAATCAGCCCCAGCATTTT. Protein sequence: CASSPRLISNQPQHF. This chain joins TRBV7-2 and TRBJ1-5; no reliable D call. In germline, CDR1 is SGHTA, CDR2 FQGNSA. The CDR3 contains 15 residues. The V gene lost 5 bases and the J gene lost 3 bases, with 14 bases spanning the gap.

This clone was observed a few times. The chain joins TRBV14 to TRBJ2-4; possibly TRBD2 for D (6 bases). This CDR3 comprises 16 residues. The V gene lost 4 bases and the J gene lost 0 bases, with 13 bases spanning the gap. Germline V CDR1 and CDR2: SGHDN, FVKESK. The CDR3 bases are TGTGCCAGCAGCCCCTTGGGGGGAATAGCCAAAAACATTCAGTACTTC. Encoded protein: CASSPLGGIAKNIQYF.

The genes are TRBV28 and TRBJ2-1, with 8 bases that match TRBD1. Trimming at V came to 6 bases and at J to 16 bases, leaving 11 bases not matched to a gene. Germline V gene data show CDR1 as MDHEN and CDR2 as SYDVKM. The CDR3 covers 12 residues. CDR3 bases: TGTGCCAGCAGCCAGGGGGCCGGGTTAGTTTTCTTC. The encoded protein is CASSQGAGLVFF.

This clone occurred a few times. Additional DNA sequences in this sample encode the identical CDR3. V gene TRBV28 combines with J gene TRBJ2-5; D remains ambiguous. The CDR3 sequence is 11 residues long. V was shortened by 3 bases and J by 5 bases, with 4 bases between the two germline ends. The germline V gene encodes CDR1 MDHEN and CDR2 SYDVKM. The CDR3 loop reads CASSFGETQYF. For the CDR3, the DNA is TGTGCCAGCAGTTTCGGGGAGACCCAGTACTTC.

This clone was seen a handful of times. The J gene is TRBJ2-7, the V gene TRBV7-8; the D gene is possibly TRBD2 (5 bases). The germline gives CDR1 SGHVS, CDR2 FQNEAQ. Trimming removed 3 bases from V and 5 bases from J, with 5 bases in between. The CDR3 length is 11 residues. CDR3 region: CASSLRDEQYF. The CDR3, as DNA: TGTGCCAGCAGCTTGAGGGACGAGCAGTACTTC.

This clone was observed a handful of times. CDR3 in amino acids: CSVDGRLDYHNEQFF. CDR3 in DNA: TGCAGCGTTGACGGGCGACTAGATTACCACAATGAGCAGTTCTTC. The chain has TRBV29-1 and TRBJ2-1, with TRBD2 as a possible D gene (6 bases). CDR1 and CDR2 (germline): SQVTM, ANQGSEA. The CDR3 is 15 residues long. Trimming removed 3 bases at V and 5 bases at J, with 17 bases between.